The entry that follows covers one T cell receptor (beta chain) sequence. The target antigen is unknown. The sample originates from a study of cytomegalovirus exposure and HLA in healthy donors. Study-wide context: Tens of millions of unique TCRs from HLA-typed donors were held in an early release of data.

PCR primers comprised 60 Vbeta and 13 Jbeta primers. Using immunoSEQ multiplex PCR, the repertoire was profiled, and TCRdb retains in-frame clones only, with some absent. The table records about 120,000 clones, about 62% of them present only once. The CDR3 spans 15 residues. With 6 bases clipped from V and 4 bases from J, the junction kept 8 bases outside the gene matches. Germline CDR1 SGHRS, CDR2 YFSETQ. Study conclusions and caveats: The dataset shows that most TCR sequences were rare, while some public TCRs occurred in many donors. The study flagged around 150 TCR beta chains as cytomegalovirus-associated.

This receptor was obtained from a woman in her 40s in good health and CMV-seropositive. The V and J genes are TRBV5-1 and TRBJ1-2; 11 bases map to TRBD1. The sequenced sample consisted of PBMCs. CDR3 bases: TGCGCCAGCACCCTCGGCGGGACAGGGGGCTATGGCTACACCTTC. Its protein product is CASTLGGTGGYGYTF.